This TCR beta chain was sequenced during a study of sequential checkpoint blockade in melanoma. Sequencing used immunoSEQ multiplex PCR; TCRdb keeps in-frame clones, though not all of them. The sample holds tens of thousands of clones, roughly 89% seen once. The treatment was: randomized to nivolumab then ipilimumab (arm A) or the reverse (arm B). None of the patients previously received DNA-damaging chemotherapy. This CDR3 has 20 residues. The germline CDR1 and CDR2 sequences are SNHLY and FYNNEI. With V trimmed by 5 bases and J by 0 bases, 18 bases remained unmatched. Sequences were derived from CD8+ T cells sorted from blood (inferred from file names), sampled from a patient given nivolumab and ipilimumab in sequence. The chain uses TRBV2 and TRBJ2-7; 11 nucleotides agree with TRBD2. This receptor was taken from a human donor with melanoma. The CDR3 is CASSRPPGGLAGSYSYEQYV. CDR3 in DNA: TGTGCCAGCAGTAGACCCCCGGGAGGACTAGCGGGTAGCTACTCCTACGAGCAGTACGTC.